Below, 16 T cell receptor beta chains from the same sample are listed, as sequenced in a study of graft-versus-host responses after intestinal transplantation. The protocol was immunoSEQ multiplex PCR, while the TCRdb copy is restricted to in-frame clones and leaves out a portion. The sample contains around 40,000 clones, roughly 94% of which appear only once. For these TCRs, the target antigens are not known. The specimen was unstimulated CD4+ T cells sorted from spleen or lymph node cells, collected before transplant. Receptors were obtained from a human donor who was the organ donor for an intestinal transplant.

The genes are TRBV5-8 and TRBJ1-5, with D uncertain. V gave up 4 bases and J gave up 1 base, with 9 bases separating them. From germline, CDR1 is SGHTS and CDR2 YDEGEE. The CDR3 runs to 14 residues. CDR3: CASSSGLSNQPQHF. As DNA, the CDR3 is TGTGCCAGCAGCAGCGGCCTAAGCAATCAGCCCCAGCATTTT.

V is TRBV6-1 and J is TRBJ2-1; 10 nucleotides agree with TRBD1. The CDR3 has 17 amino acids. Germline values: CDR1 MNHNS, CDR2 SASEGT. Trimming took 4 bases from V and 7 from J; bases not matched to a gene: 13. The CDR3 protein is CASSAGTGAPGWNEQFF. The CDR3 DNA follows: TGTGCCAGCAGTGCCGGGACAGGGGCCCCTGGGTGGAATGAGCAGTTCTTC.

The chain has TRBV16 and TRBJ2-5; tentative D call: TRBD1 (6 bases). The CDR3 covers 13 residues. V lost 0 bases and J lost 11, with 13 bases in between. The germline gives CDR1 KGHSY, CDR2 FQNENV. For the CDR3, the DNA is TGTGCCAGCAGCCAATCGACAGGTATTAAGCAGTACTTC. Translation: CASSQSTGIKQYF.

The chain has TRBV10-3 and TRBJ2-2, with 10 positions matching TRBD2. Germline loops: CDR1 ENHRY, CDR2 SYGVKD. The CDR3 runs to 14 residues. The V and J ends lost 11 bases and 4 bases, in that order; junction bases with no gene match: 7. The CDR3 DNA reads TGTGCCGGGAGAGCGGGGGGGTTCACCGGGGAGCTGTTTTTT. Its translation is CAGRAGGFTGELFF.

CDR3 sequence (DNA): TGTGCCAGCTCACACACGGATACGCAGTATTTT. Protein product: CASSHTDTQYF. The chain links TRBV18 to TRBJ2-3; D ambiguous. This CDR3 has 11 amino acids. V dropped 4 bases and J dropped 6 bases, with 5 bases sitting between them. Germline CDR1 KGHSH, CDR2 LQKENI.

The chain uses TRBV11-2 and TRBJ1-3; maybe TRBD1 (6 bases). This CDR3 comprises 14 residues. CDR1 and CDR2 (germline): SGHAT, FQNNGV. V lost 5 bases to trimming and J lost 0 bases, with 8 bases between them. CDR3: CASSDRHSGNTIYF. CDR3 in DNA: TGTGCCAGCAGCGACAGGCACTCTGGAAACACCATATATTTT.

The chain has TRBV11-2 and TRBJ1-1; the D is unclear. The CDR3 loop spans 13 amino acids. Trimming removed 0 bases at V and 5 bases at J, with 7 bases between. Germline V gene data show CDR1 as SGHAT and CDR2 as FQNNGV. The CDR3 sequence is CASSLDRRTEAFF. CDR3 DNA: TGTGCCAGCAGCTTAGACAGGAGAACTGAAGCTTTCTTT.

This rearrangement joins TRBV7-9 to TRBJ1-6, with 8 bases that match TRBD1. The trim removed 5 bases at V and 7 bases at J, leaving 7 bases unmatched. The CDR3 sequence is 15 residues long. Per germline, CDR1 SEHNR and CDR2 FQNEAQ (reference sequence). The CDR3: CASSTTGGFNSPLHF. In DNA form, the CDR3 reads TGTGCCAGCAGCACTACAGGGGGATTCAATTCACCCCTCCACTTT. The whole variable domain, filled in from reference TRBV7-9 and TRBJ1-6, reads DTGVSQNPRHKITKRGQNVTFRCDPISEHNRLYWYRQTLGQGPEFLTYFQNEAQLEKSRLLSDRFSAERPKGSFSTLEIQRTEQGDSAMYLCASSTTGGFNSPLHFGNGTRLTVT.

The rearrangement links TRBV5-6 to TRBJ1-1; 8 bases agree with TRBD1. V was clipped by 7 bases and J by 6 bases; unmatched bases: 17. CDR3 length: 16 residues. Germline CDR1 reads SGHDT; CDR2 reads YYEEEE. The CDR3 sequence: CASQPIPGGWVAEAFF. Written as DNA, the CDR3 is TGTGCCAGCCAGCCGATACCAGGGGGCTGGGTAGCTGAAGCTTTCTTT.

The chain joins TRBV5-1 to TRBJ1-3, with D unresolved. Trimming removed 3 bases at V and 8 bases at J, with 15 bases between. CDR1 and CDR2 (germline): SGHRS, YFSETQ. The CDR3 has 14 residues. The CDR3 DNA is TGCGCCAGCAGCTCTGACGCAGTCGGGGACACCATATATTTT. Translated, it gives CASSSDAVGDTIYF.

The CDR3 DNA reads TGCGCCAGCAGCCAATTCCCCGGGACAGGGGACTACGAGCAGTACTTC. This codes for CASSQFPGTGDYEQYF. This sequence joins TRBV4-3 and TRBJ2-7, with 10 bases identical to TRBD1. The ends lost 2 bases at V and 3 bases at J; junction bases unmatched: 7. Germline V gene data show CDR1 as LGHNA and CDR2 as YSLEER. CDR3 length: 16 residues.

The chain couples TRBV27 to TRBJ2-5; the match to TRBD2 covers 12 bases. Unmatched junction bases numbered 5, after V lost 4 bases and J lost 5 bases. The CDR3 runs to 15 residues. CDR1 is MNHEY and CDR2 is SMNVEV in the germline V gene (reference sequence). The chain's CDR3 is CASSSSGGARETQYF. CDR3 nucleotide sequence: TGTGCCAGCAGTTCTAGCGGGGGGGCCAGGGAGACCCAGTACTTC.

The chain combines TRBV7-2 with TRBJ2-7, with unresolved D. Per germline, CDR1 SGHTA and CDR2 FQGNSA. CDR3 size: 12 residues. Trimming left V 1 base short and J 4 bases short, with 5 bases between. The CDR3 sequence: CASSLGAYEQYF. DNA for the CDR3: TGTGCCAGCAGCTTAGGAGCGTACGAGCAGTACTTC. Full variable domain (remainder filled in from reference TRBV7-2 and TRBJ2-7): GAGVSQSPSNKVTEKGKDVELRCDPISGHTALYWYRQSLGQGLEFLIYFQGNSAPDKSGLPSDRFSAERTGGSVSTLTIQRTQQEDSAVYLCASSLGAYEQYFGPGTRLTVT.

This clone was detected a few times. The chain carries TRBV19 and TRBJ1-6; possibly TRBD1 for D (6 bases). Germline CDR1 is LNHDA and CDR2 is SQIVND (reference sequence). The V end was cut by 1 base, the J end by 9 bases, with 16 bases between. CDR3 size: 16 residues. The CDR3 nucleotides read TGTGCCAGTAGTATAGCAGGGGCAAGGCGGGCTTCACCCCTCCACTTT. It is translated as CASSIAGARRASPLHF.

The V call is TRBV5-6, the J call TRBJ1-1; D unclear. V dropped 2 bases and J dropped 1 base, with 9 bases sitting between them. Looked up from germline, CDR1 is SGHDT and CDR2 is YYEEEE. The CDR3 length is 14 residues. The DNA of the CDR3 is TGTGCCAGCAGCTTTTGGCCGGGGAACACTGAAGCTTTCTTT. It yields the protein CASSFWPGNTEAFF.

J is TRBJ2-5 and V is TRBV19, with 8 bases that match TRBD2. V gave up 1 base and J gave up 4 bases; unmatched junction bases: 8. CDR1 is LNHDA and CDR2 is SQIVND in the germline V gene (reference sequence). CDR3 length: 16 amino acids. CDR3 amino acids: CASSIGTSLSPETQYF. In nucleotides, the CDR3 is TGTGCCAGTAGTATAGGGACTAGCCTATCTCCAGAGACCCAGTACTTC. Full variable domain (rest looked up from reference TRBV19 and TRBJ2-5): DGGITQSPKYLFRKEGQNVTLSCEQNLNHDAMYWYRQDPGQGLRLIYYSQIVNDFQKGDIAEGYSVSREKKESFPLTVTSAQKNPTAFYLCASSIGTSLSPETQYFGPGTRLLVL.